One and the same sample provided the 22 T cell receptor beta chains below, sequenced in a study of cytomegalovirus exposure and HLA in healthy donors. The PCR contained 60 Vbeta and 13 Jbeta primers. Assay: immunoSEQ multiplex PCR; the TCRdb copy retains only in-frame clones and omits some. Of 110,000 or so clones listed, 60% to 80% are singletons. The sample taken for sequencing was PBMCs. The receptors shown here come from a man aged 50 or older in good health and CMV-seropositive.

In this sample, this clone turned up once. V is TRBV7-9 and J is TRBJ2-5; 9 positions agree with TRBD1. Germline V gene sequence: CDR1 SEHNR, CDR2 FQNEAQ (reference sequence). With 7 bases clipped from V and 5 bases from J, the junction kept 8 bases outside the gene matches. The CDR3 totals 14 residues. DNA of the CDR3: TGTGCCAGCAACCAACAGGGGGCGCGGGAGACCCAGTACTTC. This translates into CASNQQGARETQYF.

CDR3 sequence: CASSPGTASTDTQYF. The CDR3 nucleotides read TGTGCCAGCAGTCCCGGGACAGCTAGCACAGATACGCAGTATTTT. The chain carries TRBV9 and TRBJ2-3; 7 positions agree with TRBD1. The CDR3 covers 15 residues. Germline V CDR1 and CDR2: SGDLS, YYNGEE. The ends lost 5 bases at V and 0 bases at J; junction bases unmatched: 6.

In its sample, this clone was seen once. The V and J genes are TRBV4-3 and TRBJ1-3; D perhaps matches TRBD1 (6 bases). Germline CDR1 reads LGHNA; CDR2 reads YSLEER. The length of the CDR3 is 17 residues. V was clipped by 4 bases and J by 0 bases, with 16 bases between them. CDR3 loop: CASSRNGGAASGNTIYF. The CDR3, as DNA: TGCGCCAGCAGCCGGAACGGGGGGGCCGCCTCTGGAAACACCATATATTTT.

The chain links TRBV25-1 to TRBJ1-2, with TRBD1 identical over 9 bases. The CDR3 extends over 16 amino acids. CDR1 and CDR2 (germline): MGHDK, SYGVNS. The trim removed 2 bases at V and 2 bases at J, leaving 6 bases unmatched. CDR3 sequence reads: CASSEDRGSKNYGYTF. Written as DNA, the CDR3 is TGTGCCAGCAGTGAAGACAGGGGGAGTAAGAACTATGGCTACACCTTC.

The chain carries TRBV28 and TRBJ2-7; D unclear. The CDR3 has 14 residues. V was shortened by 2 bases and J by 3 bases, with 11 bases between the two germline ends. Germline assignment: CDR1 MDHEN and CDR2 SYDVKM. DNA for the CDR3: TGTGCCAGCAGTTTACCCCAAGCAGGCTACGAGCAGTACTTC. It specifies CASSLPQAGYEQYF.

The V call is TRBV28, the J call TRBJ2-3, with TRBD2 matching 8 bases. CDR1 MDHEN and CDR2 SYDVKM come from the germline V gene. V trimming: 4 bases; J trimming: 2 bases; junction bases outside the gene matches: 8. CDR3 length: 16 amino acids. This CDR3 is CASSSPRGGITDTQYF. CDR3 nucleotides: TGTGCCAGCAGTTCCCCTCGCGGGGGGATCACAGATACGCAGTATTTT.

This clone was seen a handful of times. This chain uses TRBV6-5 with TRBJ1-1; TRBD1 is a possible D gene (6 bases). The germline CDR1 and CDR2 sequences are MNHEY and SVGAGI. With 1 base removed from V and 3 bases from J, the gap between germline ends came to 12 bases. CDR3 length: 15 amino acids. For the CDR3, the DNA is TGTGCCAGCAGTTACTATTCAGGGGCGGACACTGAAGCTTTCTTT. It translates to CASSYYSGADTEAFF.

This clone was seen a few times. V is TRBV23-1 and J is TRBJ2-3; possibly TRBD1 for D (6 bases). TRBV23-1 is annotated as an ORF whose role is uncertain. Trimming left V 6 bases short and J 9 bases short, with 22 bases between. The CDR3 consists of 15 residues. This chain's CDR3 is CASSPGAEPGRTQYF. CDR3 in DNA: TGCGCCAGCAGCCCAGGGGCCGAGCCGGGCAGGACGCAGTATTTT.

This chain links TRBV6-1 with TRBJ2-5; 10 bases fit TRBD1. The CDR3 is 15 residues long. Germline V gene lookup returns CDR1 MNHNS and CDR2 SASEGT. V lost 1 base, J lost 5 bases, and 4 bases stayed unmatched. The CDR3 coding sequence is TGTGCCAGCAGTGAAGGAGGACAGGGGGGTGAGACCCAGTACTTC. Protein product: CASSEGGQGGETQYF.

This sequence joins TRBV2 and TRBJ2-7; TRBD1 matches at 10 bases. Losses at the gene ends were 6 bases for V and 6 bases for J; bases not matched to a gene: 8. Germline loops: CDR1 SNHLY, CDR2 FYNNEI. The CDR3 extends over 14 amino acids. This chain's CDR3 is CASRRQGARGEQYF. CDR3 nucleotide sequence: TGTGCCAGCAGACGACAGGGGGCGAGGGGCGAGCAGTACTTC.

This chain connects TRBV4-1 to TRBJ1-6; 9 nucleotides line up with TRBD1. The V and J ends lost 3 bases and 3 bases, in that order; junction bases with no gene match: 6. Germline V gene data show CDR1 as MGHRA and CDR2 as YSYEKL. The CDR3 extends over 17 amino acids. The CDR3 nucleotides read TGCGCCAGCAGCCAGGGCGGGACAGGGAGCTATAATTCACCCCTCCACTTT. It is translated as CASSQGGTGSYNSPLHF.

The rearrangement links TRBV11-2 to TRBJ2-1; the match to TRBD1 covers 7 bases. CDR1 and CDR2 (germline): SGHAT, FQNNGV. With 3 bases clipped from V and 8 bases from J, the junction kept 13 bases outside the gene matches. The CDR3 loop spans 16 amino acids. The CDR3 DNA reads TGTGCCAGCAGCTTTGCGAGTGACAGGGTATTCGATGAGCAGTTCTTC. Its protein product is CASSFASDRVFDEQFF.

CDR3 loop: CASSLRGGPSTDTQYF. CDR3 DNA: TGTGCCAGCAGTCTCCGCGGGGGGCCTAGCACAGATACGCAGTATTTT. The J gene is TRBJ2-3, the V gene TRBV7-2, with 8 bases that match TRBD2. Trimming took 6 bases from V and 0 from J; bases not matched to a gene: 8. In germline, CDR1 is SGHTA, CDR2 FQGNSA. The length of the CDR3 is 16 residues.

This chain links TRBV18 with TRBJ2-2; perhaps TRBD1 as D (6 bases). The CDR3 is made up of 16 amino acids. The V gene lost 3 bases and the J gene lost 6 bases, with 17 bases spanning the gap. In germline, CDR1 is KGHSH, CDR2 LQKENI. DNA for the CDR3: TGTGCCAGCTCACCTCAACAGGGTGGTGAGGCCGGGGAGCTGTTTTTT. It codes for CASSPQQGGEAGELFF.

The V and J genes are TRBV18 and TRBJ2-5; TRBD2 might be the D (6 bases). Germline CDR1 is KGHSH and CDR2 is LQKENI. The V gene lost 6 bases and the J gene lost 2 bases, with 13 bases spanning the gap. CDR3 length: 14 residues. CDR3 loop: CASSPKGLQETQYF. CDR3 nucleotide sequence: TGTGCCAGCTCGCCGAAAGGACTACAAGAGACCCAGTACTTC. The whole variable domain, filled in from reference TRBV18 and TRBJ2-5, reads NAGVMQNPRHLVRRRGQEARLRCSPMKGHSHVYWYRQLPEEGLKFMVYLQKENIIDESGMPKERFSAEFPKEGPSILRIQQVVRGDSAAYFCASSPKGLQETQYFGPGTRLLVL.

This chain uses TRBV21-1 with TRBJ2-7; whether TRBD2, the table's D call, matches the DNA was not checked. TRBV21-1 is classified as a pseudogene. The CDR3 contains 17 residues. CDR3 nucleotide sequence: TGTGCCAGCATCACCGGGGAAGACCAGATTGGCTCCTACGAGCAGTACTTC. Its translation: CASITGEDQIGSYEQYF.

The rearrangement links TRBV15 to TRBJ2-5, with D possibly being TRBD1 (6 bases). The tail of the sequence fits TRBJ2-7 better, so the J call may be wrong. CDR1 LNHNV and CDR2 YYDKDF come from the germline V gene (reference sequence). The CDR3 covers 13 residues. The CDR3 protein is CATRDTNSYEQYF. Here the CDR3 DNA reads TGTGCCACCCGGGACACCAACTCCTACGAGCAGTACTTC.

Regarding this clone: One junction end disagrees with the germline gene, perhaps due to a read error. This chain connects TRBV28 to TRBJ2-2; no firm D call. Looked up from germline, CDR1 is MDHEN and CDR2 is SYDVKM. This CDR3 contains 14 residues. DNA for the CDR3: TGTGTCAGCAGTCTCCCCTACCTCCCCGGGGAGCTGTTTTTT. This sequence encodes CVSSLPYLPGELFF.

Notes on this clone: The junction shows a germline mismatch at one end, possibly a read error. The gene calls are TRBV7-2 and TRBJ2-7; tentatively, D is TRBD1 (6 bases). The CDR3 is 17 amino acids. Per germline, CDR1 SGHTA and CDR2 FQGNSA. The CDR3 DNA follows: TGTGCCAGCAGCATAGCCTTGGGACACTCCCTGGCCTACGAGCAGTACTTC. Protein sequence: CASSIALGHSLAYEQYF.

The J gene is TRBJ2-5, the V gene TRBV5-6; 7 nucleotides match TRBD2. The junction had 4 bases not matched to a gene; V was cut back by 0 bases and J by 2 bases. The CDR3 loop spans 15 amino acids. In germline, CDR1 is SGHDT, CDR2 YYEEEE. CDR3 amino acids: CASSLGLAVQETQYF. DNA of the CDR3: TGTGCCAGCAGCTTGGGCCTAGCGGTGCAAGAGACCCAGTACTTC.

This sequence joins TRBV5-6 and TRBJ2-2; 9 nucleotides agree with TRBD2. From germline, CDR1 is SGHDT and CDR2 YYEEEE. The J segment lost 6 bases and the V segment lost 0 bases, leaving 0 bases of the junction unmatched. CDR3 length: 14 residues. CDR3 residues: CASSLGLAAGELFF. CDR3 nucleotides: TGTGCCAGCAGCTTGGGACTAGCGGCCGGGGAGCTGTTTTTT.

The table lists this clone with a count of one. The genes are TRBV2 and TRBJ2-7; D not resolved. The germline CDR1 and CDR2 sequences are SNHLY and FYNNEI. V lost 11 bases to trimming and J lost 2 bases, with 16 bases between them. This CDR3 has 13 residues. The CDR3 nucleotides are TGTGCCGGCGCGGCCGGCCTTACCTACGAGCAGTACTTC. Protein product: CAGAAGLTYEQYF.